These T cell receptor beta chains were read from a single sample in a study of T-cell memory formation after mild COVID-19. One entry per CDR3 protein, called by TCRdb with MiXCR from the 5' RACE reads. This sample carries about 270,000 distinct CDR3 sequences, under 20% of them seen once, and the ten largest clones take 20% to 25%. Sequencing was performed on PBMCs or a T cell subset sorted from them (not recorded which). These receptors came from a man aged 18 to 30 who had mild COVID-19 (a few samples of this study predate the infection). Cell type and time point are not known. Each CDR3 is given without its conserved first and last residue.

v_gene	j_gene	CDR3aa
TRBV5-8	TRBJ2-2	ASSLDRGFGELF
TRBV4-3	TRBJ2-2	ASSLYRGGELF
TRBV5-1	TRBJ2-5	ASSVGRRKETQY
TRBV6-6	TRBJ2-1	ASSTANEQF
TRBV7-2	TRBJ2-2	ASSFGDPRTGELF
TRBV11-2	TRBJ1-2	ASSLDRAGRGYT
TRBV4-1	TRBJ1-4	ASSLTGVPTNEKLF
TRBV6-6	TRBJ2-4	ASSPSPNIQY
TRBV2	TRBJ2-2	ASSISGDSPGELF
TRBV7-2	TRBJ2-2	ASSLRFGGVRTGELF
TRBV6-5	TRBJ2-4	ASSSYVTGENIQY
TRBV28	TRBJ2-2	ASSYRPGGELF
TRBV5-1	TRBJ1-6	ASCDRDNSPLH
TRBV5-1	TRBJ2-3	ASTSGGTTDTQY
TRBV7-2	TRBJ1-4	ASSSRDRGATNEKLF
TRBV5-6	TRBJ2-5	ASSLALAGPRAQY
TRBV7-2	TRBJ1-1	ASSLDWGGFTEAF
TRBV6-2/TRBV6-3	TRBJ1-1	ASSCSEGAEAF
TRBV4-2	TRBJ2-2	ASSQEPGNTGELF
TRBV6-1	TRBJ2-1	ASSEILTSHNEQF
TRBV29-1	TRBJ1-2	SVEAGRYGYT
TRBV6-5	TRBJ2-5	ASSYNQFETQY
TRBV7-3	TRBJ2-2	ASSLWAVGELF
TRBV7-9	TRBJ2-1	ASSRGPQGRRNEQF
TRBV11-2	TRBJ2-5	ASSALGEETQY
TRBV9	TRBJ1-5	ASSVGGNSNQPQH
TRBV12-3/TRBV12-4	TRBJ2-7	ASSPPYGPVYEQY
TRBV2	TRBJ2-1	ASKGLSSYNEQF
TRBV29-1	TRBJ1-1	SVDAGNAEAF
TRBV4-3	TRBJ1-2	ASSPKPDRVDGYT
TRBV7-3	TRBJ2-7	ASSWLRGHEQY
TRBV7-2	TRBJ2-6	ASSLVASGANVLT
TRBV4-3	TRBJ1-3	ASSQEDGGNTIY
TRBV4-1	TRBJ2-3	ASSHRLAGAKGTDTQY
TRBV24-1	TRBJ1-1	ATSDKGGEDEAEAF
TRBV19	TRBJ2-1	ASSIGGYSYNEQF
TRBV21-1	TRBJ1-5	ASSKARGTDGEYSNQPQH
TRBV11-1	TRBJ2-5	ASIESSSGETQY
TRBV15	TRBJ1-1	ATSEQMNTEAF
TRBV10-3	TRBJ2-2	AINGGDYLSGELF
TRBV6-2/TRBV6-3	TRBJ1-5	ASSYRQRQPQH
TRBV5-1	TRBJ2-5	ASSLSQAEETQY
TRBV2	TRBJ1-5	ASTGQGDQPQH
TRBV7-2	TRBJ2-7	ASSFSTGGYYEQY
TRBV4-1	TRBJ1-4	ASSHLDKKLF
TRBV7-2	TRBJ2-3	ASRGAGGLLSGQY
TRBV4-1	TRBJ1-1	ASSPGGGINTEAF
TRBV10-3	TRBJ1-4	AISESLFVGEKLF
TRBV2	TRBJ1-1	ASSLDRGNEAF
TRBV5-5	TRBJ2-3	ASSFGEPSTDTQY
TRBV6-5	TRBJ1-6	ASRQGSRERTLH
TRBV7-6	TRBJ2-7	ASSLGRGTYEQY
TRBV7-2	TRBJ2-1	ASSSRGLAGDT
TRBV29-1	TRBJ1-2	SVGGAGGYT
TRBV20-1	TRBJ2-3	SAVQGGGTDTQY
TRBV2	TRBJ1-5	ASSGGGAYSNQPQH
TRBV4-3	TRBJ1-1	ASSQNRGYEAF
TRBV5-1	TRBJ2-5	ASSPGGNGGETQY
TRBV27	TRBJ2-3	ASSLRAIVNKLTDTQY